The 19 T cell receptor beta chains below were found in one sample sequenced in a study of blood T cells in healthy people across ages. PCR was performed a second time for roughly 7 to 11 cycles using a sample-barcoded 5' primer and a J-beta primer mix. TCRdb itself ran the 5' RACE reads through MiXCR, one entry per CDR3 protein. The table has fewer than 2,000,000 distinct CDR3 sequences, roughly 32% seen once. Sequencing was done on a sample of blood. The origin of the receptors is a woman aged 25 to 39 in good health.

The V call is TRBV5-1, the J call TRBJ2-1, with 8 nucleotides matching TRBD2. The CDR3 has 17 residues. Per germline, CDR1 SGHRS and CDR2 YFSETQ. V gave up 0 bases and J gave up 8 bases; unmatched junction bases: 13. The chain's CDR3 is CASSLGAQAGAFYEQFF. The DNA of the CDR3 is TGCGCCAGCAGCTTGGGGGCGCAAGCGGGGGCCTTCTATGAGCAGTTCTTC.

The J gene is TRBJ2-1, the V gene TRBV7-9; 8 positions match TRBD2. In germline, CDR1 is SEHNR, CDR2 FQNEAQ (reference sequence). CDR3 length: 14 residues. V lost 9 bases to trimming and J lost 8 bases; unmatched junction nucleotides: 12. The CDR3 DNA follows: TGTGCCAGACAGCCTGGGGGACTAGGGGATGAGCAGTTCTTC. It is translated as CARQPGGLGDEQFF.

The rearrangement links TRBV18 to TRBJ1-4, with 9 bases fitting TRBD1. Germline V gives CDR1 KGHSH, CDR2 LQKENI. Losses at the gene ends were 3 bases for V and 10 bases for J; bases not matched to a gene: 6. The CDR3 contains 14 residues. CDR3 sequence reads: CASSPGQGMAKLFF. The CDR3 DNA reads TGTGCCAGCTCACCCGGACAGGGGATGGCAAAACTGTTTTTT.

This chain connects TRBV6-1 to TRBJ2-3; no reliable D call. This CDR3 is built from 15 residues. From germline, CDR1 is MNHNS and CDR2 SASEGT. Trimming took off 5 bases at V and 2 bases at J, with 14 bases between the two ends. CDR3 nucleotide sequence: TGTGCCAGCAGTCCCGCCCGAATTTCCACAGATACGCAGTATTTT. Its protein is CASSPARISTDTQYF.

The gene calls are TRBV6-5 and TRBJ2-1; TRBD1 might be the D (6 bases). This CDR3 comprises 16 residues. Germline V gene sequence: CDR1 MNHEY, CDR2 SVGAGI. V shed 0 bases and J shed 7 bases, with 16 bases lying between them. The CDR3 DNA is TGTGCCAGCAGTTACTCACAGGGTTGGGCCTTAAATGAGCAGTTCTTC. Its protein is CASSYSQGWALNEQFF.

This clonotype was recorded many times. This rearrangement joins TRBV29-1 to TRBJ2-7, with D tentatively TRBD1 (5 bases). This CDR3 spans 13 amino acids. Looked up from germline, CDR1 is SQVTM and CDR2 is ANQGSEA. The ends were cut back, 4 bases at V and 0 bases at J, with 10 bases in the middle. CDR3 coding DNA: TGCAGCGTTGTGACAGCTACCTCCTACGAGCAGTACTTC. Protein product: CSVVTATSYEQYF.

This clonotype was seen a few times. This sequence joins TRBV5-6 and TRBJ2-1; possibly TRBD2 for D (6 bases). The CDR3 has 19 amino acids. Per the germline V gene, CDR1 is SGHDT and CDR2 is YYEEEE. The V gene lost 4 bases and the J gene lost 6 bases, with 29 bases spanning the gap. The CDR3 DNA reads as TGTGCCAGCAGCCCCGGGAGTAGGCACCTACCCAGACTAGGCAATGAGCAGTTCTTC. Protein sequence: CASSPGSRHLPRLGNEQFF.

The V call is TRBV6-1, the J call TRBJ1-5; possibly TRBD1 for D (6 bases). The germline V and J ends were trimmed by 4 bases and 5 bases, with 12 bases remaining between them. The CDR3 is made up of 14 amino acids. Germline values: CDR1 MNHNS, CDR2 SASEGT. For the CDR3, the DNA is TGTGCCAGCAGTGTGGACAGAAGCTATCAGCCCCAGCATTTT. This encodes CASSVDRSYQPQHF.

The rearrangement links TRBV7-6 to TRBJ2-5; 8 positions match TRBD1. Looked up from germline, CDR1 is SGHVS and CDR2 is FNYEAQ. This CDR3 has 15 amino acids. J gave up 4 bases and V 5 bases, and 9 bases lay outside the gene matches. The CDR3 sequence: CASSRSPGQGETQYF. CDR3 sequence (DNA): TGTGCCAGCAGCCGTTCACCCGGACAGGGAGAGACCCAGTACTTC.

The chain uses TRBV6-1 and TRBJ1-4; D is uncertain. The CDR3 spans 14 residues. V dropped 1 base and J dropped 7 bases, with 10 bases sitting between them. CDR1 is MNHNS, CDR2 SASEGT, per germline. CDR3 coding DNA: TGTGCCAGCAGTGAAGGCGAGGGAGTTGAAAAACTGTTTTTT. Protein sequence: CASSEGEGVEKLFF.

The chain links TRBV5-1 to TRBJ2-5, with 7 bases fitting TRBD2. Germline loops: CDR1 SGHRS, CDR2 YFSETQ. This CDR3 contains 14 residues. V lost 3 bases, J lost 11 bases, and 13 bases stayed unmatched. As DNA, the CDR3 is TGCGCCAGCAGCTCAGCCGGACTAGGTCGGGAGCAGTACTTC. Translation: CASSSAGLGREQYF. Together with reference TRBV5-1 and TRBJ2-5, the CDR3 gives the full variable domain: KAGVTQTPRYLIKTRGQQVTLSCSPISGHRSVSWYQQTPGQGLQFLFEYFSETQRNKGNFPGRFSGRQFSNSRSEMNVSTLELGDSALYLCASSSAGLGREQYFGPGTRLLVL.

The chain couples TRBV6-1 to TRBJ2-4; D possibly corresponds to TRBD2 (5 bases). V shed 3 bases and J shed 8 bases, with 20 bases lying between them. This CDR3 has 16 residues. The germline V gene has CDR1 MNHNS and CDR2 SASEGT. The CDR3 sequence is CASSDFALLGVDIQYF. As DNA, the CDR3 is TGTGCCAGCAGTGACTTTGCACTCCTCGGGGTGGACATTCAGTACTTC.

In this sample, this clonotype turned up a few times. V usage is TRBV28 and J usage is TRBJ2-7, with 11 bases that match TRBD2. Unmatched junction bases numbered 10, after V lost 9 bases and J lost 0 bases. This CDR3 contains 16 residues. Germline CDR1 and CDR2: MDHEN and SYDVKM. CDR3 nucleotide sequence: TGTGCCAGGGGACAGCCGACTAGCGGGACCTCCTACGAGCAGTACTTC. Translation: CARGQPTSGTSYEQYF.

The chain recombines TRBV11-2 with TRBJ2-3; D unresolved. CDR1 SGHAT and CDR2 FQNNGV come from the germline V gene. V lost 1 base and J lost 5, with 13 bases in between. The CDR3 has 15 amino acids. CDR3: CASSLVWASGDTQYF. CDR3 DNA: TGTGCCAGCAGCTTAGTATGGGCTAGTGGAGATACGCAGTATTTT.

The V gene is TRBV6-1, the J gene TRBJ1-2, with D unresolved. CDR3 size: 14 residues. Germline CDR1 is MNHNS and CDR2 is SASEGT. V lost 5 bases to trimming and J lost 3 bases, with 13 bases between them. CDR3 amino acids: CASSSGGIDYGYTF. CDR3 coding DNA: TGTGCCAGCAGTTCAGGCGGCATTGACTATGGCTACACCTTC.

V gene TRBV7-6 combines with J gene TRBJ1-2; no clear D gene. This CDR3 spans 15 amino acids. Germline CDR1 reads SGHVS; CDR2 reads FNYEAQ. V lost 0 bases to trimming and J lost 3 bases, with 11 bases between them. In DNA form, the CDR3 reads TGTGCCAGCAGCTTAGCGATAGAAGCGGACTATGGCTACACCTTC. Its protein is CASSLAIEADYGYTF.

Only a few counts were recorded for this clonotype. The chain joins TRBV7-2 to TRBJ1-1, with D unclear. CDR1 and CDR2 from the germline V gene are SGHTA and FQGNSA. The CDR3 is made up of 13 amino acids. V was trimmed by 5 bases and J by 1 base, leaving 8 bases between them. The CDR3 region is CASSINRNTEAFF. The CDR3 DNA reads TGTGCCAGCAGCATAAACAGGAACACTGAAGCTTTCTTT.

This rearrangement joins TRBV27 to TRBJ1-2, with D possibly being TRBD1 (6 bases). This CDR3 is 13 amino acids long. Germline V CDR1 and CDR2: MNHEY, SMNVEV (reference sequence). Trimming stripped 8 bases from V and 3 bases from J, with 13 bases between. The CDR3 is CASSPKGDYGYTF. In nucleotides, the CDR3 is TGTGCCAGCTCCCCTAAGGGGGACTATGGCTACACCTTC.

A few counts support this clonotype. The rearrangement uses TRBV9 and TRBJ1-1; 8 positions match TRBD1. The CDR3 runs to 14 residues. Germline CDR1 is SGDLS and CDR2 is YYNGEE. Trimming cost V 3 bases and J 2 bases; bases outside gene matches: 3. The CDR3 region is CASSGTGGNTEAFF. Written as DNA, the CDR3 is TGTGCCAGCAGCGGAACAGGGGGAAACACTGAAGCTTTCTTT.